The 23 T cell receptor beta chains below were found in one sample sequenced in a study of blood T cell repertoires in COVID-19. Generated by immunoSEQ multiplex PCR, the TCRdb table keeps only in-frame clones and is missing some. Here the sample spans roughly 300,000 clones, roughly 85% being singletons. Sequencing was done on a sample of peripheral blood. The receptors come from a human donor in a cohort sampled during active COVID-19.

This clone was counted between two and nine times. The chain recombines TRBV5-1 with TRBJ1-2; TRBD1 is a possible D gene (6 bases). CDR1 and CDR2 (germline): SGHRS, YFSETQ. V dropped 4 bases and J dropped 8 bases, with 15 bases sitting between them. This CDR3 region has 13 residues. The CDR3 region is CASSTAGDAGYTF. CDR3 nucleotides: TGCGCCAGCAGCACCGCAGGGGATGCGGGCTACACCTTC.

The J gene is TRBJ2-3, the V gene TRBV25-1; D is perhaps TRBD2 (5 bases). Looked up from germline, CDR1 is MGHDK and CDR2 is SYGVNS. Trimming stripped 7 bases from V and 1 base from J, with 18 bases between. The CDR3 loop spans 16 amino acids. CDR3 sequence (DNA): TGTGCCAGCATGGAAGGTGGAGGCTCCGGCACAGATACGCAGTATTTT. It codes for CASMEGGGSGTDTQYF.

The chain has TRBV5-1 and TRBJ2-3; TRBD2 agrees at 15 bases. The CDR3 length is 13 residues. The germline gives CDR1 SGHRS, CDR2 YFSETQ. V lost 7 bases and J lost 6; bases outside the gene matches: 0. The CDR3 protein is CASGTSGGDTQYF. Written as DNA, the CDR3 is TGCGCCAGCGGGACTAGCGGGGGGGATACGCAGTATTTT.

The chain is built from TRBV7-3 and TRBJ2-1, with 16 bases lining up with TRBD2. The CDR3 contains 17 residues. Germline loops: CDR1 SGHTA, CDR2 FQGTGA. J gave up 7 bases and V 5 bases, and 8 bases lay outside the gene matches. CDR3 nucleotides: TGTGCCAGCAGCCCTCGGGGGACTAGCGGGGGGGGGAATGAGCAGTTCTTC. Translating it yields CASSPRGTSGGGNEQFF.

This chain uses TRBV19 with TRBJ1-5, with D possibly TRBD1 on 5 matching bases. This CDR3 is built from 16 residues. V lost 7 bases and J lost 3, with 19 bases in between. CDR1 is LNHDA, CDR2 SQIVND, per germline (reference sequence). The CDR3 is CASTQHLGAYNQPQHF. CDR3 nucleotides: TGTGCCAGTACCCAACATCTTGGGGCCTACAATCAGCCCCAGCATTTT.

The chain is built from TRBV18 and TRBJ1-1; 8 nucleotides match TRBD1. This CDR3 contains 15 residues. The V gene end was trimmed by 3 bases and the J gene end by 1 base; junction bases not matched to a gene: 4. Per the germline V gene, CDR1 is KGHSH and CDR2 is LQKENI. CDR3 protein: CASSPVGTGNTEAFF. CDR3 DNA sequence: TGTGCCAGCTCACCCGTCGGGACAGGGAACACTGAAGCTTTCTTT.

In DNA form, the CDR3 reads TGTGCCAGCAGCTTAGGGTTGGGAGTGGGCACCGGGGAGCTGTTTTTT. Its protein product is CASSLGLGVGTGELFF. The chain joins TRBV7-2 to TRBJ2-2, with TRBD2 as a possible D gene (5 bases). This CDR3 spans 16 amino acids. Deletions cut 1 base from V and 4 bases from J, with 13 bases between. Germline V gene lookup returns CDR1 SGHTA and CDR2 FQGNSA.

The V and J genes are TRBV6-5 and TRBJ2-3, with TRBD1 identical over 8 bases. Germline CDR1 reads MNHEY; CDR2 reads SVGAGI. The V gene end was trimmed by 7 bases and the J gene end by 3 bases; junction bases not matched to a gene: 6. The CDR3 sequence is 14 residues long. The CDR3 sequence: CASIHGQGTDTQYF. CDR3 nucleotides: TGTGCCAGCATCCACGGACAGGGAACAGATACGCAGTATTTT.

V is TRBV20-1 and J is TRBJ2-3; 8 bases map to TRBD2. The junction had 5 bases not matched to a gene; V was cut back by 1 base and J by 14 bases. The CDR3 length is 11 residues. Germline V gives CDR1 DFQATT, CDR2 SNEGSKA (reference sequence). In nucleotides, the CDR3 is TGCAGTGCTAGAGGGGCGGGGGGTCGGTATTTT. Its translation: CSARGAGGRYF.

This clone was seen a few times. V and J are TRBV14 and TRBJ1-6, with 8 bases aligning to TRBD1. Germline V gene sequence: CDR1 SGHDN, CDR2 FVKESK. The V segment lost 3 bases and the J segment 5 bases; nucleotides outside the gene matches: 9. The CDR3 sequence is 17 residues long. The CDR3 region is CASSHLDRGRNNSPLHF. The CDR3 DNA is TGTGCCAGCAGCCACCTCGACAGGGGCCGGAATAATTCACCCCTCCACTTT.

The chain combines TRBV2 with TRBJ2-7; possibly TRBD2 for D (6 bases). The CDR3 covers 14 residues. The germline gives CDR1 SNHLY, CDR2 FYNNEI. Trimming pared 6 bases from V and 4 bases from J, leaving 16 bases between. The CDR3 loop is CASSGGAVVYEQYF. The DNA of the CDR3 is TGTGCCAGCAGCGGGGGAGCCGTTGTTTACGAGCAGTACTTC.

The chain joins TRBV19 to TRBJ1-6; 9 nucleotides align to TRBD1. With V trimmed by 3 bases and J by 9 bases, 9 bases remained unmatched. The V gene's germline CDR1 is LNHDA and CDR2 SQIVND (reference sequence). The CDR3 totals 16 residues. CDR3: CASSIYGTGPISPLHF. The CDR3 DNA follows: TGTGCCAGTAGTATTTATGGGACAGGGCCAATTTCACCCCTCCACTTT.

The CDR3 nucleotides read TGCGCCAGCAGCCAAGGCTGGGGTGCAGGGGCCTCTAACTATGGCTACACCTTC. The encoded protein is CASSQGWGAGASNYGYTF. V is TRBV4-1 and J is TRBJ1-2, with D possibly TRBD1 on 6 matching bases. The CDR3 runs to 18 residues. Germline CDR1 and CDR2: MGHRA and YSYEKL. Trimming shortened V by 1 base and J by 0 bases, and 18 bases separated the two germline ends.

The chain has TRBV19 and TRBJ1-1, with D possibly TRBD1 on 6 matching bases. The CDR3 totals 15 residues. V lost 1 base and J lost 2, with 11 bases in between. CDR1 and CDR2 (germline): LNHDA, SQIVND (reference sequence). The chain's CDR3 is CASSIAGVTNTEAFF. For the CDR3, the DNA is TGTGCCAGTAGTATAGCAGGGGTAACAAACACTGAAGCTTTCTTT.

The V gene is TRBV19, the J gene TRBJ1-5, with a tentative D call TRBD1 (6 bases). The V end lost 7 bases, the J end lost 0 bases, and 22 bases lay between the germline ends. The CDR3 runs 18 residues. Germline lookup yields CDR1 LNHDA and CDR2 SQIVND (reference sequence). The CDR3 region is CASNPTGIEYISNQPQHF. The CDR3 bases are TGTGCCAGTAACCCTACAGGGATCGAATACATTAGCAATCAGCCCCAGCATTTT.

This clone was counted once. This specimen includes other DNA sequences encoding the same CDR3. V gene TRBV5-1 combines with J gene TRBJ1-1, with 8 positions matching TRBD1. This CDR3 contains 14 residues. V lost 1 base to trimming and J lost 3 bases; unmatched junction nucleotides: 2. Germline lookup yields CDR1 SGHRS and CDR2 YFSETQ. The CDR3 sequence: CASSLTGGYTEAFF. CDR3 nucleotide sequence: TGCGCCAGCAGCTTGACAGGGGGGTACACTGAAGCTTTCTTT.

The chain joins TRBV5-1 to TRBJ1-1; possible D gene TRBD1, 6 bases. The V gene's germline CDR1 is SGHRS and CDR2 YFSETQ. The CDR3 consists of 14 residues. Trimming stripped 4 bases from V and 1 base from J, with 11 bases between. The CDR3 is CASSVQGRNTEAFF. The DNA of the CDR3 is TGCGCCAGCAGCGTACAGGGTCGGAACACTGAAGCTTTCTTT.

This chain connects TRBV7-9 to TRBJ2-2; D may be TRBD1 (6 bases). The germline V and J ends were trimmed by 2 bases and 4 bases, with 11 bases remaining between them. Germline values: CDR1 SEHNR, CDR2 FQNEAQ (reference sequence). This CDR3 is 15 amino acids long. The CDR3 sequence is CASSLSRGSTGELFF. The CDR3 DNA follows: TGTGCCAGCAGCTTAAGTAGGGGGTCCACCGGGGAGCTGTTTTTT.

The J gene is TRBJ2-5, the V gene TRBV29-1, with 9 bases fitting TRBD1. Germline values: CDR1 SQVTM, CDR2 ANQGSEA. The CDR3 covers 14 residues. Germline trimming cut 3 bases from V and 1 base from J; bases unmatched to any gene: 3. CDR3 DNA: TGCAGCGTTGAGGGACAGGGCTTCCAAGAGACCCAGTACTTC. Its translation is CSVEGQGFQETQYF.

This chain connects TRBV13 to TRBJ1-6, with 9 bases fitting TRBD1. V shed 8 bases, J shed 7 bases, and the junction held 12 bases outside the gene matches. The CDR3 is 16 amino acids. Looked up from germline, CDR1 is PRHDT and CDR2 is FYEKMQ (reference sequence). CDR3 amino acids: CASRQGGASRNSPLHF. As DNA, the CDR3 is TGTGCCAGCCGACAGGGGGGAGCGTCTAGGAATTCACCCCTCCACTTT.

This clone was picked up a small number of times. V usage is TRBV2 and J usage is TRBJ1-2; TRBD1 agrees at 8 bases. The CDR3 has 21 amino acids. V was pared by 2 bases and J by 5 bases, with 25 bases of the junction left unmatched. In germline, CDR1 is SNHLY, CDR2 FYNNEI. The CDR3 loop is CASSEPRPHRTGTLFGYGYTF. CDR3 nucleotides: TGTGCCAGCAGTGAACCGAGGCCCCACCGGACAGGGACACTTTTTGGATATGGCTACACCTTC. The full variable domain, with the rest looked up from reference TRBV2 and TRBJ1-2, is EPEVTQTPSHQVTQMGQEVILRCVPISNHLYFYWYRQILGQKVEFLVSFYNNEISEKSEIFDDQFSVERPDGSNFTLKIRSTKLEDSAMYFCASSEPRPHRTGTLFGYGYTFGSGTRLTVV.

The chain uses TRBV30 and TRBJ1-5, with D possibly TRBD1 on 5 matching bases. This CDR3 has 11 residues. Germline-derived CDR1 and CDR2 are GTSNPN and SVGIG (reference sequence). Trimming shortened V by 0 bases and J by 11 bases, and 8 bases separated the two germline ends. The CDR3 loop reads CAWSVGGAQHF. The CDR3 nucleotides read TGTGCCTGGAGTGTTGGAGGGGCCCAGCATTTT.

The genes are TRBV18 and TRBJ1-5, with 9 bases that match TRBD1. This CDR3 region has 17 residues. The V gene's germline CDR1 is KGHSH and CDR2 LQKENI. V was clipped by 5 bases and J by 2 bases; unmatched bases: 10. Written as DNA, the CDR3 is TGTGCCAGCTCATCTTCCGGGACAGGGTTGGGCAATCAGCCCCAGCATTTT. It is translated as CASSSSGTGLGNQPQHF.